The present T cell receptor beta chain was sequenced within a study of blood T cells in healthy people across ages. The germline V gene has CDR1 SGHTA and CDR2 FQGNSA. The CDR3 totals 14 residues. Trimming left V 1 base short and J 10 bases short, with 11 bases between. Comment on this clonotype: Its specificity is not known.

The second PCR ran roughly 7 to 12 cycles with a sample-barcoded 5' primer and J-beta primers. In TCRdb, the 5' RACE reads were re-called with MiXCR into one record per CDR3 protein. This sample has 700,000 to 950,000 distinct CDR3 sequences; 55% to 70% occur once, and the top ten carry 20% to 25%. Notes on the study in general: Estimates based on one million T cells were treated as lower bounds. What prevented conclusive comparison of naive and antigen-experienced cells was that PBMCs were unsorted.

The chain employs TRBV7-2 and TRBJ1-6, with D possibly matching TRBD1 (6 bases). Sequencing was performed on blood. This TCR was sampled from a man under 40 in good health. The CDR3 sequence is CASSLGAGASPLHF. The DNA for the CDR3 is TGTGCCAGCAGCTTAGGGGCAGGGGCCTCACCCCTCCACTTT.